These T cell receptor beta chains were read from a single sample in a study of CD8+CD57+ T cells in acquired aplastic anemia. TCRdb called the reads again in MiXCR, with one record for every CDR3 protein. The table has around 170,000 distinct CDR3 sequences, 40% to 55% seen once. The sample comprised sorted CD4+, CD8+, or CD8+CD57+ T cells (not recorded which) from PBMCs. The receptors derive from a human donor with aplastic anemia. The CDR3 runs from the conserved cysteine through the conserved F or W. The D gene is left open where the match is weak. Clone size, where shown, is once, few, many, or a class for clones that have expanded.

.,.,TRBJ1-1,TRBV29-1,TGCAGCGTTGTTGGGCGTCGAGACAGCACTGAAGCTTTCTTT,CSVVGRRDSTEAFF
TRBD2,.,TRBJ2-1,TRBV10-1,TGCGCCAGCAGTCGCGGGACTAGCGGGAGGAATGAGCAGTTCTTC,CASSRGTSGRNEQFF
TRBD1,many,TRBJ1-4,TRBV7-9,TGTGCCAGCAGCACCCAGACAGGGGGTTTGGAAAAACTGTTTTTT,CASSTQTGGLEKLFF
.,few,TRBJ2-1,TRBV27,TGTGCCAGCACTAATAACGGGATGCCCTACAATGAGCAGTTCTTC,CASTNNGMPYNEQFF
.,.,TRBJ2-1,TRBV25-1,TGTGCCAGCAGTGAAAGGGGAAGGAATGAGCAGTTCTTC,CASSERGRNEQFF
.,many,TRBJ1-5,TRBV15,TGTGCCACCAGCAGAGATCTTACCTACCGATTGGTTACGGGCCAGAGGAATCAGCCCCAGCATTTT,CATSRDLTYRLVTGQRNQPQHF
TRBD2,.,TRBJ2-1,TRBV20-1,TGCAGTGCTAGAGATGGGAGCGGGGGGGCCCTTGAGCAGTTCTTC,CSARDGSGGALEQFF
TRBD1,few,TRBJ1-1,TRBV20-1,TGCAGTGCTTCCGCGGGACAGGGGGCTTGGGCTTTCTTT,CSASAGQGAWAFF
TRBD2,many,TRBJ2-1,TRBV9,TGTGCCAGCAGCGTAGGTGGCGGGAGGGCCGGCAATGAGCAGTTCTTC,CASSVGGGRAGNEQFF
.,.,TRBJ1-2,TRBV4-3,TGCGCCAGCAGCCAAGACAGGGTCCCCTTCTATGGCTACACCTTC,CASSQDRVPFYGYTF
.,.,TRBJ2-1,TRBV10-3,TGTGCCATCGGAGGCAATTCCTACAATGAGCAGTTCTTC,CAIGGNSYNEQFF
TRBD1,.,TRBJ2-3,TRBV15,TGTGCCACCAGCAGGCAGACAGGGGTAACAGATACGCAGTATTTT,CATSRQTGVTDTQYF
.,few,TRBJ1-1,TRBV25-1,TGTGCCAGCAGTGAGTTTACAGGGTTGAACACTGAAGCTTTCTTT,CASSEFTGLNTEAFF
.,.,TRBJ2-3,TRBV19,TGTGCCAGTACGCAGACAGGGACTGAGGTTACGCAGTATTTT,CASTQTGTEVTQYF
TRBD1,.,TRBJ1-1,TRBV19,TGTGCCAGTAGTAGCGACAGGGGGCAGTTGGCTTTCTTT,CASSSDRGQLAFF